This TCR beta chain emerged from a study of T cells in Graves' hyperthyroidism and ophthalmopathy (dated by TCRdb to between 2018 and 2021). Regarding the research as a whole: Peripheral blood samples were taken at the time of initial diagnosis, prior to any treatment. TCR Vbeta CDR3 sequencing of some 140 peripheral blood samples (43 ophthalmopathy, roughly 72 hyperthyroidism and roughly 17 progressor patients) is reported in the paper. A discovery cohort of about a hundred patients, approximately 45 with Graves' ophthalmopathy and 55 to 60 with stable Graves' hyperthyroidism, was used to find distinguishing TCR V-J signatures. The 100 or so discovery patients were randomly split 7:3 into training and test sets. In addition, the study compared T-cell repertoires in thyroid tissue and in blood from five or six Graves' hyperthyroidism patients. Prospective prediction of ophthalmopathy was tested in an independent validation cohort consisting of 18 hyperthyroidism patients and approximately 16 patients who later progressed to ophthalmopathy. After sampling, hyperthyroidism patients received methimazole starting at 30 mg daily, and ophthalmopathy patients received high-dose intravenous methylprednisolone. General conclusions and limits of the study: In validation, the model predicted progression to ophthalmopathy a median of about 6 months before onset, with about 70% sensitivity and almost 75% specificity. Sample size was not statistically predetermined, and investigators were not blinded to group allocation. Most expanded thyroid clonotypes (frequency above 0.001) were also detected in blood, suggesting blood repertoires may reflect thyroid immune responses. A 13 V-J signature model separated ophthalmopathy from stable hyperthyroidism, with roughly 88% sensitivity and 81.08% specificity in cross-validation and 80%/75% in testing.

Amplification of TCR beta CDR3 regions was carried out from RNA transcripts. For the first round of RT-PCR on the TCR CDR3, the HTBI primer set was used together with the Qiagen OneStep RT-PCR kit. Libraries were constructed in a second round of multiplex PCR, after which size selection and purification were performed. The libraries were sequenced on an Illumina HiSeq2000 using paired-end 100 bp reads. The paper's data handling went like this. SOAPnuke was used to process the raw data, with reads discarded if the reads contained adapters or uncalled bases, had a mean Phred below 15, or lacked an exact constant-primer or identifier match. High-quality paired reads were merged with COPE v1.2.5, and unique nucleotide sequences were defined as clonotypes. MiTCR v1.1 was used to align the clonotypes against IMGT TRBV, TRBD and TRBJ reference segments. The analysis was restricted to V-J combinations with a frequency above 0.0001, which together covered over 99% of the repertoires. The TCS score was defined as the ratio of F50 (clonal expansion) to E x V (chaos), calculated using BLOSUM62-based TCRdist between CDR3 peptides within each V-J. Welch's t-statistics and random forest reduced 450 to 600 V-J features to some 14, which were used in a naive Bayes classifier (R e1071). In TCRdb, the public reads were trimmed at Q25 with fastp and aligned with MiXCR, with productive beta chains retained. Rows are unified per CDR3 protein, each entry keeping the most common DNA and genes. The V and J calls come from TCRdb's annotation, not from the publication. A total of some 270,000 distinct CDR3 sequences appear in this sample, about an eighth of them only once. The ten largest clones represent almost 8% of the sample.

On this clonotype itself: It lacks a known antigen. Per-nucleotide qualities are absent, and no much larger clonotype sits a single base away.

The CDR3 holds 16 amino acids from the cysteine to the phenylalanine. The entry retains the CDR3 DNA only, 48 bases that are in frame from base 1. Trimming takes 3 bases off V and 0 bases off J; junction bases not matched to a gene: 4. CDR1 and CDR2, looked up from the germline V gene (reference sequence), are LNHDA and SQIVND. Hyperthyroidism patients were aged 18 to 65 years and newly diagnosed, with disease duration of less than 2 months. Any patient with an uncontrolled infection, another autoimmune disease, pregnancy or lactation was excluded. Clinical symptoms, serum thyroxine and TRAb, thyroid ultrasound, and orbital computed tomography formed the basis for the diagnoses. For progressor patients, blood was drawn at the first diagnosis of hyperthyroidism, before any ophthalmopathy symptoms had appeared. PBMCs were isolated from 10 ml of fresh peripheral blood by Ficoll-Paque density gradient centrifugation. Progressor patients were first diagnosed with Graves' hyperthyroidism and then developed ophthalmopathy during follow-up. Trizol reagent was used to extract total RNA, and RNA quality was then checked on an Agilent 2100 Bioanalyzer.

This sequence was found in a woman in her twenties or thirties with Graves' hyperthyroidism that later progressed to Graves' ophthalmopathy. This receptor chain uses TRBV19 and TRBJ2-2; TRBD1 agrees with 7 junctional bases. The sample was blood. The nucleotides are TGTGCCAGTAGTATTTGGGGGACAGCGAACACCGGGGAGCTGTTTTTT. Translated, this gives CASSIWGTANTGELFF.